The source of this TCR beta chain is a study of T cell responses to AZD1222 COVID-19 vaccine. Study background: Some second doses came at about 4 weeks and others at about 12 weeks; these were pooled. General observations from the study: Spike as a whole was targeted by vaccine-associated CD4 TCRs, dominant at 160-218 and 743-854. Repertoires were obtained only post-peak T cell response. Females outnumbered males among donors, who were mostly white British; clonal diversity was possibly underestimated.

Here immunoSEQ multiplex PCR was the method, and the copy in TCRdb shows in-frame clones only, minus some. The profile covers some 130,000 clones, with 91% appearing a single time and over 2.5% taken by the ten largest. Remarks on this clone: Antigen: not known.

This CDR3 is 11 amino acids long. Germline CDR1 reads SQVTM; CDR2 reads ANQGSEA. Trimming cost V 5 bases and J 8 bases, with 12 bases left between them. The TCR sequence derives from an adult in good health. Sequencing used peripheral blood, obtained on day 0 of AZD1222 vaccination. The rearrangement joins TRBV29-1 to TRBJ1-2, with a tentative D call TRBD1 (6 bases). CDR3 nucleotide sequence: TGCAGCGTTACGGGGGCTGGAGGCTACACCTTC. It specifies CSVTGAGGYTF.